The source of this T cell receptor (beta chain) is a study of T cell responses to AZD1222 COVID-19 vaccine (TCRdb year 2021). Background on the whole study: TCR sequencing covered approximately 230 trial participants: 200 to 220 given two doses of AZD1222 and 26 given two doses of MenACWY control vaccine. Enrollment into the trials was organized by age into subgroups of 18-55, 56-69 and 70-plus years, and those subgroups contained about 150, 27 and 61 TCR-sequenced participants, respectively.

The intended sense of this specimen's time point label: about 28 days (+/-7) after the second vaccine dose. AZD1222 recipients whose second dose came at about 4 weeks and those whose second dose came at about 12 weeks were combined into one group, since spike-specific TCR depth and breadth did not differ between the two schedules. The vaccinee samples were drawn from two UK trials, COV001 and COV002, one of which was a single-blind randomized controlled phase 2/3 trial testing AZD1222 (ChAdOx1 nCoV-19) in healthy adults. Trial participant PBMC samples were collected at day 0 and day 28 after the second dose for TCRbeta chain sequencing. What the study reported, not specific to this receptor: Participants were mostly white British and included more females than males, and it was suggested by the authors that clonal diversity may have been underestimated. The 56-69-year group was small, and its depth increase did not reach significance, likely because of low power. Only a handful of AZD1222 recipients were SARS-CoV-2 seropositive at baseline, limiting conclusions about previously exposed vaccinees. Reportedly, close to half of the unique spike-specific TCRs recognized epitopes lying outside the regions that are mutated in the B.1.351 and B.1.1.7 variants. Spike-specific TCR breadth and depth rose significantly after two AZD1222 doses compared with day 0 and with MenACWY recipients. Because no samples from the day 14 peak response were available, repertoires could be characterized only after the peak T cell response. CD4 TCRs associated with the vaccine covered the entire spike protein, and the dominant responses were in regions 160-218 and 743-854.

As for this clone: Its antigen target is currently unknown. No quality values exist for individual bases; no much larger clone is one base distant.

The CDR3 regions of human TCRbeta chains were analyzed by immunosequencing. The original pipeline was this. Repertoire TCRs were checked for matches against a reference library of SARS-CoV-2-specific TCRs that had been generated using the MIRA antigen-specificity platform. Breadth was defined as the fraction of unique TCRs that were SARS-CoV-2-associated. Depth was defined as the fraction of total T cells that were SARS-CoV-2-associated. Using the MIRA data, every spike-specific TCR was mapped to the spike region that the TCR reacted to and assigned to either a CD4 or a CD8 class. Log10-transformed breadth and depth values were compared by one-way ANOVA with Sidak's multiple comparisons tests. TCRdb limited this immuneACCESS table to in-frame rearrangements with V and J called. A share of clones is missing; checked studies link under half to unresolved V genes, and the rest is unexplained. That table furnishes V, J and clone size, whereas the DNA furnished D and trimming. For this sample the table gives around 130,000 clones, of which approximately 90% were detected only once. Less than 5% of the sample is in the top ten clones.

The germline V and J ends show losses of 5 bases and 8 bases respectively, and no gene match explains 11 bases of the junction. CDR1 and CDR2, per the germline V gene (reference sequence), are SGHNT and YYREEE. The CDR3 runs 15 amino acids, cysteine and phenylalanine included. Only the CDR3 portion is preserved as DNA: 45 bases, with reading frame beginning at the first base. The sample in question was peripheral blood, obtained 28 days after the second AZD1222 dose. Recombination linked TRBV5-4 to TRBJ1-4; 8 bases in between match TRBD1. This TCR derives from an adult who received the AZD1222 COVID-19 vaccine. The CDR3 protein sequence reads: CASSLTGGGLEKLFF. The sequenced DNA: TGTGCCAGCAGTCTAACAGGGGGTGGATTAGAAAAACTGTTTTTT.